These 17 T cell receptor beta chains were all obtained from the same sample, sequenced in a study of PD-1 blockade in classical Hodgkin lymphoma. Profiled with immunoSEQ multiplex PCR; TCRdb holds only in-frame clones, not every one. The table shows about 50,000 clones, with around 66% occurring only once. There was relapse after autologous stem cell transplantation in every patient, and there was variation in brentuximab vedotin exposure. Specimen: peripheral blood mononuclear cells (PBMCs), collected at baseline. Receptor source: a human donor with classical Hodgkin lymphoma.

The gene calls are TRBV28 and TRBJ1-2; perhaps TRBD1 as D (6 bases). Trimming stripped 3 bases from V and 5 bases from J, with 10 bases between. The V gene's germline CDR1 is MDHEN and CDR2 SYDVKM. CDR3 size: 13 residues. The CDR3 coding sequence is TGTGCCAGCAGTTTTGGGCAGGGGTATGGCTACACCTTC. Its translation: CASSFGQGYGYTF.

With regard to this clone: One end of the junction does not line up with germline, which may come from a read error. Written as DNA, the CDR3 is TGCGCCAGCAGCGACAGTATGAACACTGAAGCTTTCTTT. It translates to CASSDSMNTEAFF. This sequence joins TRBV5-4 and TRBJ1-1; D is possibly TRBD1 (5 bases). The germline gives CDR1 SGHNT, CDR2 YYREEE (reference sequence). This CDR3 is built from 13 residues.

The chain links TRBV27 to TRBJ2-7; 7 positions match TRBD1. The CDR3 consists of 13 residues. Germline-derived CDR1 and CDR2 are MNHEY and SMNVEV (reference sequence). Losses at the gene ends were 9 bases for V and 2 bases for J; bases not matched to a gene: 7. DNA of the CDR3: TGTGCCAGTAGGACAGGAGAGGCCTACGAGCAGTACTTC. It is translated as CASRTGEAYEQYF.

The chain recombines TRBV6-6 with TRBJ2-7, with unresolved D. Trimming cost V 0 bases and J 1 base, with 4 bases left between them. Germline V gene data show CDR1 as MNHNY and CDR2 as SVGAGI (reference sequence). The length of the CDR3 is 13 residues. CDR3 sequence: CASSYSQSYEQYF. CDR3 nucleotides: TGTGCCAGCAGTTACTCACAGTCCTACGAGCAGTACTTC.

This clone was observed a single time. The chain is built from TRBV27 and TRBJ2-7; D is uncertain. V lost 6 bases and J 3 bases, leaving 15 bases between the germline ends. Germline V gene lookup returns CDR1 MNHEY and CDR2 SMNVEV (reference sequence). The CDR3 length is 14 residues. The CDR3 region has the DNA TGTGCCAGCAGCGTAAACACAGTACTCTACGAGCAGTACTTC. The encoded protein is CASSVNTVLYEQYF.

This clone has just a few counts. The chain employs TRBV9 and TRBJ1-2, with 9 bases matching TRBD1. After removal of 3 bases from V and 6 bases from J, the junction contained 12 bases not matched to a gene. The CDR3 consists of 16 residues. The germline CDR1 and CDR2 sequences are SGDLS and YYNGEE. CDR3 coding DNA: TGTGCCAGCAGCGCTGGGGCCGGGACAGGGCGGAATGGCTACACCTTC. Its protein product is CASSAGAGTGRNGYTF.

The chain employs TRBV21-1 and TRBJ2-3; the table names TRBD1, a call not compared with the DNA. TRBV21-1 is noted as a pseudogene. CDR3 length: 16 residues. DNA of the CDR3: TGTGCCAGCAGCAAAGTATGTGACAGGGAGGCAGATACGCAGTATTTT. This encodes CASSKVCDREADTQYF.

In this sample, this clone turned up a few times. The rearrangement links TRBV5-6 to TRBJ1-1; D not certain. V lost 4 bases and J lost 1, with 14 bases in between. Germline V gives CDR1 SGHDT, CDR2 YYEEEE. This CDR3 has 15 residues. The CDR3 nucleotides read TGTGCCAGCAGCCGTTTTTATTCGGGGAACACTGAAGCTTTCTTT. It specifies CASSRFYSGNTEAFF. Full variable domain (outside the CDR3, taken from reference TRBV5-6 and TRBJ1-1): DAGVTQSPTHLIKTRGQQVTLRCSPKSGHDTVSWYQQALGQGPQFIFQYYEEEERQRGNFPDRFSGHQFPNYSSELNVNALLLGDSALYLCASSRFYSGNTEAFFGQGTRLTVV.

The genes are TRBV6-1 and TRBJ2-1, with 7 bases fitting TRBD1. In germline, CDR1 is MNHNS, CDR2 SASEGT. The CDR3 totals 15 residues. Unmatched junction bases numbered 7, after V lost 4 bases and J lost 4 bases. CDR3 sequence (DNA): TGTGCCAGCAGTGCCCGGGACAGTCCTTACAATGAGCAGTTCTTC. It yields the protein CASSARDSPYNEQFF.

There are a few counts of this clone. The CDR3 sequence: CASSQIIRNEQFF. The DNA of the CDR3 is TGCGCCAGCAGCCAAATCATACGGAATGAGCAGTTCTTC. The rearrangement joins TRBV4-1 to TRBJ2-1; no reliable D call. CDR1 and CDR2 from the germline V gene are MGHRA and YSYEKL. The V end lost 2 bases, the J end lost 7 bases, and 9 bases lay between the germline ends. The CDR3 loop spans 13 amino acids.

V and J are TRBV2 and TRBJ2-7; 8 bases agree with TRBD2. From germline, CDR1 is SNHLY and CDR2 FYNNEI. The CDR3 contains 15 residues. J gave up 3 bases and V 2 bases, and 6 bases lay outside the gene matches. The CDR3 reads CASSESSGPIYEQYF. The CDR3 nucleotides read TGTGCCAGCAGTGAATCTAGCGGGCCTATCTACGAGCAGTACTTC.

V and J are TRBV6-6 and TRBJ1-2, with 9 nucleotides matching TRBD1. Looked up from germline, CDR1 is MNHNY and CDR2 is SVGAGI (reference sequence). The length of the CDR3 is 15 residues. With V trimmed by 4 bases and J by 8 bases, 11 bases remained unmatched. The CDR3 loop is CASSSPGQGSGGYTF. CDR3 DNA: TGTGCCAGCAGTTCTCCGGGACAGGGAAGCGGAGGCTACACCTTC.

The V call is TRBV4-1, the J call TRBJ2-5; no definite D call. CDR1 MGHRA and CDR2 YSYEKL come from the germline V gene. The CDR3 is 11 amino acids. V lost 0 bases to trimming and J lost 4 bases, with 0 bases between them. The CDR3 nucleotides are TGCGCCAGCAGCCAAGAAGAGACCCAGTACTTC. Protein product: CASSQEETQYF.

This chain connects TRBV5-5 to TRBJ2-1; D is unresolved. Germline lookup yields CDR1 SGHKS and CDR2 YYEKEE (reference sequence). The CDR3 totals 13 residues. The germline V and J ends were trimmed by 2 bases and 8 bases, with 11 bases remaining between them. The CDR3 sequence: CASSFIPRDEQFF. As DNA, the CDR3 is TGTGCCAGCAGCTTTATCCCACGGGATGAGCAGTTCTTC.

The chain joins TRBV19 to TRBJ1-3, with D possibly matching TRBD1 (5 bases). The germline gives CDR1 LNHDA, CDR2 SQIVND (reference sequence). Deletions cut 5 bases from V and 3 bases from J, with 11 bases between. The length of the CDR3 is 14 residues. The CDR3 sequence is CASSPRDVGNTIYF. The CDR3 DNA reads TGTGCCAGTAGTCCAAGGGACGTTGGAAACACCATATATTTT. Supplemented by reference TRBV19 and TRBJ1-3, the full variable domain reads DGGITQSPKYLFRKEGQNVTLSCEQNLNHDAMYWYRQDPGQGLRLIYYSQIVNDFQKGDIAEGYSVSREKKESFPLTVTSAQKNPTAFYLCASSPRDVGNTIYFGEGSWLTVV.

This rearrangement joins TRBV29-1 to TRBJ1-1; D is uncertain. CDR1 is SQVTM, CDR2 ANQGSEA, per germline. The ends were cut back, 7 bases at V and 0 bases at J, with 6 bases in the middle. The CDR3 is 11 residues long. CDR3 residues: CSGVVNTEAFF. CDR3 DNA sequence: TGCAGCGGCGTGGTGAACACTGAAGCTTTCTTT.

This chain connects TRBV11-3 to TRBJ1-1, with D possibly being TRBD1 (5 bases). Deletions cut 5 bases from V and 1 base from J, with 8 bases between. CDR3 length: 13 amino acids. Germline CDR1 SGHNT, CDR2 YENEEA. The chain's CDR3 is CASSPGQNTEAFF. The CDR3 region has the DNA TGTGCCAGCAGCCCAGGACAGAACACTGAAGCTTTCTTT.